This TCR beta chain derives from a study of tumor and adjacent non-tumor tissue in lung cancer. Overall study context: Aged about 30 to 76 years, patients included fewer than 11 men and 4 or 5 women with stage I to III disease. Samples averaged about 4.2 million productive TCRbeta reads each. General study results and limits: Normal lung showed higher cumulative top 100 clone frequency than tumor. Tumor tissue had significantly higher TCR diversity than normal lung.

The template was RNA from unsorted bulk tissue. A word on this clonotype: Its target is unknown. Germline is not matched at one junction end, which may reflect a read error.

A modified ARM-PCR protocol with three rounds of nested PCR amplified TCRbeta. TCRdb itself ran the multiplex PCR reads through MiXCR, one entry per CDR3 protein. The data hold over 100,000 distinct CDR3 sequences, with roughly 80% observed a single time. This CDR3 has 14 amino acids. Germline lookup yields CDR1 DFQATT and CDR2 SNEGSKA (reference sequence). The origin of this receptor is an older woman with non-small cell lung cancer. The specimen sequenced was lung tumor tissue. This rearrangement joins TRBV20-1 to TRBJ2-3, with D possibly matching TRBD2 (6 bases). CDR3 loop: CSAELAESTDTQYF. DNA of the CDR3: TGTAGTGCTGAACTAGCTGAAAGCACAGATACGCAGTATTTT.